These 9 T cell receptor beta chains came from one sample sequenced in a study of CD8+CD57+ T cells in acquired aplastic anemia. TCR beta VDJ and CDR3 profiles were obtained from a genomic DNA template. Each CDR3 protein is one row after TCRdb ran MiXCR on the reads. The sample holds 300,000 or so distinct CDR3 sequences, 45% to 65% seen once. Specimen: sorted CD4+, CD8+, or CD8+CD57+ T cells (not recorded which) from PBMCs. The origin of the receptors is a human donor with severe aplastic anemia or a healthy control (not recorded which).

At least ten counts were recorded for this clonotype. The genes are TRBV6-1 and TRBJ2-7; no firm D call. V gave up 3 bases and J gave up 0 bases, with 12 bases separating them. Germline lookup yields CDR1 MNHNS and CDR2 SASEGT. The CDR3 totals 15 residues. The DNA of the CDR3 is TGTGCCAGCAGTGACCTAGGCTCAATCTCCTACGAGCAGTACTTC. Translation: CASSDLGSISYEQYF.

This clonotype was found a few times. For the CDR3, the DNA is TGCAGTGCACGCTACGAGCAGTACTTC. Translation: CSARYEQYF. The chain employs TRBV20-1 and TRBJ2-7; D is uncertain. Trimming removed 6 bases from V and 3 bases from J, with 3 bases in between. This CDR3 contains 9 residues. In germline, CDR1 is DFQATT, CDR2 SNEGSKA (reference sequence).

This clonotype was detected many times. The rearrangement joins TRBV11-1 to TRBJ2-3; 7 nucleotides line up with TRBD2. This CDR3 is built from 15 residues. CDR1 is SGHAT and CDR2 is FQDESV in the germline V gene (reference sequence). V lost 7 bases, J lost 2 bases, and 9 bases stayed unmatched. The CDR3: CASTTGGGPTDTQYF. The CDR3, as DNA: TGTGCCAGCACCACCGGCGGGGGACCCACAGATACGCAGTATTTT.

The CDR3 coding sequence is TGTGCCAGCAGCTGGCGGGCGGGACCCCAGCATTTT. Translating it yields CASSWRAGPQHF. The rearrangement uses TRBV5-6 and TRBJ1-5; D is uncertain. The CDR3 totals 12 residues. The germline gives CDR1 SGHDT, CDR2 YYEEEE. The V gene lost 3 bases and the J gene lost 10 bases, with 11 bases spanning the gap.

The chain joins TRBV2 to TRBJ2-2, with D possibly being TRBD1 (5 bases). The CDR3 runs to 14 residues. CDR1 is SNHLY, CDR2 FYNNEI, per germline. V was cut by 6 bases and J by 6 bases, with 14 bases left in between. The DNA of the CDR3 is TGTGCCAGCAGGATAGTCAGACAGTCCGGGGAGCTGTTTTTT. This sequence encodes CASRIVRQSGELFF.

The chain recombines TRBV7-2 with TRBJ2-7; D is perhaps TRBD1 (8 bases). Germline CDR1 and CDR2: SGHTA and FQGNSA. CDR3 length: 15 residues. V was pared by 0 bases and J by 5 bases, with 14 bases between. CDR3 nucleotide sequence: TGTGCCAGCAGCTTAGCTAGTACAGGGGGGGACGAGCAGTACTTC. This sequence encodes CASSLASTGGDEQYF.

Ten or more counts support this clonotype. This sequence joins TRBV6-6 and TRBJ1-5, with D hard to call. Germline V CDR1 and CDR2: MNHNY, SVGAGI (reference sequence). This CDR3 comprises 13 residues. Trimming shortened V by 4 bases and J by 4 bases, and 8 bases separated the two germline ends. CDR3 DNA: TGTGCCAGCAGTTCGCGAGTAAATCAGCCCCAGCATTTT. This translates into CASSSRVNQPQHF.

The chain combines TRBV6-1 with TRBJ2-1; D is unresolved. V was trimmed by 2 bases and J by 4 bases, leaving 9 bases between them. Germline CDR1 MNHNS, CDR2 SASEGT. There are 14 residues in the CDR3. CDR3 DNA: TGTGCCAGCAGTGAAAGCCCAGTATACAATGAGCAGTTCTTC. Residues: CASSESPVYNEQFF.

The genes are TRBV20-1 and TRBJ1-2; the match to TRBD1 covers 9 bases. Trimming removed 3 bases from V and 5 bases from J; junction bases left unmatched: 10. The CDR3 consists of 15 residues. The germline V gene encodes CDR1 DFQATT and CDR2 SNEGSKA (reference sequence). The CDR3 DNA follows: TGCAGTGCTAGCCCGACAGGGGGGAAAAGGTATGGCTACACCTTC. Its protein is CSASPTGGKRYGYTF.